Sequencing of this T cell receptor (beta chain) was carried out in a study of response to subunit inactivated influenza vaccine. Study outcomes and limitations: Seasonal influenza vaccination, on each occasion, was suggested by the authors to recruit few new T cells.

Per the germline V gene, CDR1 is DFQATT and CDR2 is SNEGSKA (reference sequence). The V end lost 3 bases, the J end lost 0 bases, and 10 bases lay between the germline ends. This CDR3 spans 14 amino acids. Details on this clonotype: The antigen is unknown.

MiXCR was run by TCRdb on the RT-PCR reads, yielding one entry per CDR3 protein. The sample records about 580,000 distinct CDR3 sequences, less than 15% being singletons. The J gene is TRBJ2-3, the V gene TRBV20-1; D is uncertain. The TCR comes from a man aged 50 to 60 who received an inactivated influenza vaccine. The sequencing here drew on PBMCs from blood, taken about 13 days after vaccination. The CDR3 DNA follows: TGCAGTGCTAGTCGGGCCTCTAGCACAGATACGCAGTATTTT. This translates into CSASRASSTDTQYF.